Sequencing of this T cell receptor (beta chain) was carried out in a study of PD-1 blockade in classical Hodgkin lymphoma. The CDR3 sequence is 13 residues long. Losses at the gene ends were 6 bases for V and 3 bases for J; bases not matched to a gene: 4. CDR1 and CDR2 (germline): MNHEY, SMNVEV (reference sequence). The time point denotes: cycle 4 day 1 (C4D1), after 6 weeks of nivolumab. Brentuximab vedotin exposure varied among the patients, all of whom had relapsed after autologous stem cell transplantation. By magnetic negative selection, CD4+ T cells were purified from thawed PBMCs. Concerning this clone: Its specificity is not known.

Study-wide results and caveats: Newly diagnosed patients had baseline TCR diversity that was reportedly lower than that of healthy donors.

Sequencing was performed with immunoSEQ multiplex PCR; in TCRdb, only in-frame clones are kept and a portion is missing. The data contain fewer than 35,000 clones, 84% of them singletons. The sample in question was CD4+ T cells from blood, obtained before the fourth cycle of nivolumab. V is TRBV27 and J is TRBJ2-7, with TRBD1 matching over 8 bases. The receptor was derived from a human donor with classical Hodgkin lymphoma. CDR3 nucleotides: TGTGCCAGCAGATCCGGGACAGGCTACGAGCAGTACTTC. Translated: CASRSGTGYEQYF.